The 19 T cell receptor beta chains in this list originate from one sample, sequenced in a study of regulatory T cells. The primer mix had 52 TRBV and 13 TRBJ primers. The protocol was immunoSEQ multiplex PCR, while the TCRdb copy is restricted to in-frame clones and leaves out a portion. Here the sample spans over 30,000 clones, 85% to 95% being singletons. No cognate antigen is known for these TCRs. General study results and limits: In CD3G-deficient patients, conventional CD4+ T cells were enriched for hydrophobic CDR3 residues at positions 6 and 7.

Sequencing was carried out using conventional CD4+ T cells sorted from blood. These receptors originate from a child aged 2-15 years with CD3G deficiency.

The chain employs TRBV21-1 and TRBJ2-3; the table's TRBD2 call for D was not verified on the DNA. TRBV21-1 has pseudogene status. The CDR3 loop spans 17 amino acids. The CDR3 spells CASEPLAGGRGTDTQYF. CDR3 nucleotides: TGTGCCAGCGAACCTCTAGCGGGAGGCCGAGGCACAGATACGCAGTATTTT.

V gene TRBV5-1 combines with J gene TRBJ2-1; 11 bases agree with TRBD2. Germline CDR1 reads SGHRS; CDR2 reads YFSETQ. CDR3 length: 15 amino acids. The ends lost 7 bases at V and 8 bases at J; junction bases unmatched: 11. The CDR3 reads CASRKLAGAGDEQFF. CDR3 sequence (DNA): TGCGCCAGCCGCAAACTAGCGGGAGCTGGGGATGAGCAGTTCTTC.

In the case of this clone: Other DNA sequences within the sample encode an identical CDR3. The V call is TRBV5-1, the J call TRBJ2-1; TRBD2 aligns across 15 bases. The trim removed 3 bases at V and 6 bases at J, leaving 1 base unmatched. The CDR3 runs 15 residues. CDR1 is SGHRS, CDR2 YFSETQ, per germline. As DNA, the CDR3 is TGCGCCAGCAGCTGGACTAGCGGGAGGGGCAATGAGCAGTTCTTC. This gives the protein CASSWTSGRGNEQFF. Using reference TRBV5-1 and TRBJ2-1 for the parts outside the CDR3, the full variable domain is KAGVTQTPRYLIKTRGQQVTLSCSPISGHRSVSWYQQTPGQGLQFLFEYFSETQRNKGNFPGRFSGRQFSNSRSEMNVSTLELGDSALYLCASSWTSGRGNEQFFGPGTRLTVL.

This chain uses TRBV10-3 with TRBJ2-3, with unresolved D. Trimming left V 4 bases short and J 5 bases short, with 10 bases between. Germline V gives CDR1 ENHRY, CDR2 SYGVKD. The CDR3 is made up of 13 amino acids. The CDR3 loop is CAISVQREDTQYF. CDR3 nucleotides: TGTGCCATCAGTGTTCAAAGAGAAGATACGCAGTATTTT.

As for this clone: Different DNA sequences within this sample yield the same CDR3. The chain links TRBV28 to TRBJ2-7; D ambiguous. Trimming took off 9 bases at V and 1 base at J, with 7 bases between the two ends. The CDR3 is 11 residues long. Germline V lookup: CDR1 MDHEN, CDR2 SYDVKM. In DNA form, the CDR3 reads TGTGCCAGTTCCCAGTCCTACGAGCAGTACTTC. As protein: CASSQSYEQYF.

The CDR3 region has the DNA TGTGCCAGCAGCACAGGGGCGAGAGGAAACACTGAAGCTTTCTTT. As protein: CASSTGARGNTEAFF. The V gene is TRBV28, the J gene TRBJ1-1; 7 bases line up with TRBD1. The CDR3 runs 15 residues. CDR1 MDHEN and CDR2 SYDVKM come from the germline V gene. The junction had 9 bases not matched to a gene; V was cut back by 6 bases and J by 2 bases.

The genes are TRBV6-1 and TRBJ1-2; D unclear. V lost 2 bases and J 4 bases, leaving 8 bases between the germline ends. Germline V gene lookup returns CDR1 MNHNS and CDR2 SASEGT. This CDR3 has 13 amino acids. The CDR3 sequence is CASSEWGPYGYTF. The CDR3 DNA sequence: TGTGCCAGCAGTGAATGGGGTCCCTATGGCTACACCTTC.

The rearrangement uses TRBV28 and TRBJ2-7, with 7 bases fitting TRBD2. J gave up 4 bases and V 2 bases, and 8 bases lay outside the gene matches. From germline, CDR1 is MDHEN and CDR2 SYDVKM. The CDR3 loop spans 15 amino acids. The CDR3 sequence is CASSLRARGVYEQYF. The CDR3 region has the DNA TGTGCCAGCAGTTTACGTGCTCGGGGGGTTTACGAGCAGTACTTC.

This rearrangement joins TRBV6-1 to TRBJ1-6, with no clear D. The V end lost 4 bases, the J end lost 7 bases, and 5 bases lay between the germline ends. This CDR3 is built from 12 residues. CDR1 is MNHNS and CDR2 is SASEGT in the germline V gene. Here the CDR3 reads CASSALNSPLHF. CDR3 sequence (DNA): TGTGCCAGCAGTGCTTTGAATTCACCCCTCCACTTT.

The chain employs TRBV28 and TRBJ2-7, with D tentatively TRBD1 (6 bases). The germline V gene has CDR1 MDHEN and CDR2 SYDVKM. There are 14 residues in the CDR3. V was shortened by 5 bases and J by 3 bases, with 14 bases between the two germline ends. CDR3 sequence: CASSIRGHLYEQYF. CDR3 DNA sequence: TGTGCCAGCAGTATAAGGGGACACCTCTACGAGCAGTACTTC. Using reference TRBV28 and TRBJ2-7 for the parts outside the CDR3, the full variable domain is DVKVTQSSRYLVKRTGEKVFLECVQDMDHENMFWYRQDPGLGLRLIYFSYDVKMKEKGDIPEGYSVSREKKERFSLILESASTNQTSMYLCASSIRGHLYEQYFGPGTRLTVT.

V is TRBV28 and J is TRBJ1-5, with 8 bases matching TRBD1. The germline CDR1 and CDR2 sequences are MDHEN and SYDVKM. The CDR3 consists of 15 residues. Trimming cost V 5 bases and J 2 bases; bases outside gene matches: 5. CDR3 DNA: TGTGCCAGCAGTCTCACAGGGGGAGGCAATCAGCCCCAGCATTTT. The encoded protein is CASSLTGGGNQPQHF.

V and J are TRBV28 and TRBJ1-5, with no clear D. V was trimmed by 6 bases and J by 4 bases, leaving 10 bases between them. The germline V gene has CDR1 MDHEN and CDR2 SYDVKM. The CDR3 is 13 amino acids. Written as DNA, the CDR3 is TGTGCCAGCAGGAAAAAAAAGAATCAGCCCCAGCATTTT. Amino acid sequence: CASRKKKNQPQHF.

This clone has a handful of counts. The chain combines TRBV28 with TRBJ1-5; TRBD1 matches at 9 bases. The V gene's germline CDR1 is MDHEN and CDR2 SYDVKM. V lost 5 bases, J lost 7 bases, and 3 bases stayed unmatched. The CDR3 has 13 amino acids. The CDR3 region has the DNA TGTGCCAGCAGTCCGACAGGGGGGCAGCCCCAGCATTTT. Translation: CASSPTGGQPQHF.

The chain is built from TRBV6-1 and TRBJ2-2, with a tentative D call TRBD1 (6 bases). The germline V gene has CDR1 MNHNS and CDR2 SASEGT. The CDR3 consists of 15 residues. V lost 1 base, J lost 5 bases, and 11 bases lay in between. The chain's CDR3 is CASSEGQGRTGELFF. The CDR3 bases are TGTGCCAGCAGTGAAGGGCAGGGGCGGACCGGGGAGCTGTTTTTT.

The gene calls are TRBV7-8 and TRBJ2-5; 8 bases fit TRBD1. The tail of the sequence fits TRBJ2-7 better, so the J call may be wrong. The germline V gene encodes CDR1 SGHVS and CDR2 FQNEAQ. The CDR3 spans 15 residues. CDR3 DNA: TGTGCCAGCAGCTTAGAGGGGACAGGTCACTACGAGCAGTACTTC. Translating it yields CASSLEGTGHYEQYF.

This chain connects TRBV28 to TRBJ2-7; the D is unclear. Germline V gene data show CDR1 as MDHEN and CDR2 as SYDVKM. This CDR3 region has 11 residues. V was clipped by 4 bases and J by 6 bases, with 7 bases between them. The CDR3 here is CASSSLGEQYF. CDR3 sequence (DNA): TGTGCCAGCAGTTCACTCGGCGAGCAGTACTTC.

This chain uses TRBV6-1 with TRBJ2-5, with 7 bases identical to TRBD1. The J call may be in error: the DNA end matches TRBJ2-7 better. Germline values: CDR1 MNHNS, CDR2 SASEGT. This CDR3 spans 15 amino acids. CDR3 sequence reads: CASSQGQIFLYEQYF. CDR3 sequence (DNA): TGTGCCAGCAGCCAGGGACAGATCTTCCTCTACGAGCAGTACTTC.

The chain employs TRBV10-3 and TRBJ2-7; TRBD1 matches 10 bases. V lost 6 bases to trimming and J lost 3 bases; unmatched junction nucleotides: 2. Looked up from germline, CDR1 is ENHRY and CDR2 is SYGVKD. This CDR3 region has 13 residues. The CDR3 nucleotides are TGTGCCATCAGCCGGGACAGGGGCTACGAGCAGTACTTC. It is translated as CAISRDRGYEQYF.

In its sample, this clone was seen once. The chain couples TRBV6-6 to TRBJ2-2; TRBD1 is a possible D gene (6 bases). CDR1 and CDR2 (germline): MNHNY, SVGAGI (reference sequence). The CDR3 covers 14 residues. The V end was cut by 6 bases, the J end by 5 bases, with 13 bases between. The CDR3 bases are TGTGCCAGCAGCCACCGACAGGATACCGGGGAGCTGTTTTTT. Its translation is CASSHRQDTGELFF.